This TCR beta chain was sequenced during a study of PD-1 blockade in classical Hodgkin lymphoma. Study outcomes and limitations: Significant TCR diversity gains by C4D1 occurred in CD4+ but not CD8+ cells.

This table comes from immunoSEQ multiplex PCR, and its TCRdb copy is limited to in-frame clones, with some not included. This sample has 90,000 or so clones, with roughly 78% found just once. The time point denotes: cycle 4 day 1 (C4D1), after five to seven weeks of nivolumab. Every patient had relapsed following autologous stem cell transplantation, and cohorts differed in brentuximab vedotin exposure. A note on this clone: Its target is unknown.

The CDR3 has 15 residues. V lost 6 bases and J lost 1; bases outside the gene matches: 8. Germline CDR1 is SGHTA and CDR2 is FQGTGA. This chain joins TRBV7-3 and TRBJ2-5; 7 bases match TRBD2. The clonotype comes from a human donor with classical Hodgkin lymphoma. This specimen was peripheral blood mononuclear cells (PBMCs), taken before the fourth cycle of nivolumab. The CDR3 reads CASSTGGGPQETQYF. The CDR3, as DNA: TGTGCCAGCAGTACTGGGGGAGGGCCCCAAGAGACCCAGTACTTC.